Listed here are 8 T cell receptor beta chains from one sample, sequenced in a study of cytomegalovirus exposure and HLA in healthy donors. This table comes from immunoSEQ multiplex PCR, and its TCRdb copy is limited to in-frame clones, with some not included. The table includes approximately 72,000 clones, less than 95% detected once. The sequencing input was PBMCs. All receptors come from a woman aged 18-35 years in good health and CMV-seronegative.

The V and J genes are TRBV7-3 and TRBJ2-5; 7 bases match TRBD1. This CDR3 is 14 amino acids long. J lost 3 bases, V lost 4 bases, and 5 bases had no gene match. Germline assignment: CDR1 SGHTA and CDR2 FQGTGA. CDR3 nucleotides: TGTGCCAGCAGCTCCGGGACAGCTGAAGAGACCCAGTACTTC. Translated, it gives CASSSGTAEETQYF.

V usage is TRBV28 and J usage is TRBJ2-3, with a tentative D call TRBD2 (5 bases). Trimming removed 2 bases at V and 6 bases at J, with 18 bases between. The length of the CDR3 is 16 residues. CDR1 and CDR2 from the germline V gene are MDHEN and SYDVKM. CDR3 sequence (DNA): TGTGCCAGCAGTTTACACCCGGGGTTGGTAGCGGATACGCAGTATTTT. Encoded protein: CASSLHPGLVADTQYF.

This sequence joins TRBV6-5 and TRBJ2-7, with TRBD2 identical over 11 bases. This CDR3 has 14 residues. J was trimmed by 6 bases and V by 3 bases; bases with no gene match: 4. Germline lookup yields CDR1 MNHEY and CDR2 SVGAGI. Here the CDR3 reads CASSYSGGASEQYF. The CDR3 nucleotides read TGTGCCAGCAGTTATAGCGGGGGGGCGTCCGAGCAGTACTTC.

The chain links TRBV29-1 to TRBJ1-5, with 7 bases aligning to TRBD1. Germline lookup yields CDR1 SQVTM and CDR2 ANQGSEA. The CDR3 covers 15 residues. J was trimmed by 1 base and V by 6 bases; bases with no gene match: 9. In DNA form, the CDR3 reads TGCAGCGTCTCGCCCGGGACAGCGAGCAATCAGCCCCAGCATTTT. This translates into CSVSPGTASNQPQHF.

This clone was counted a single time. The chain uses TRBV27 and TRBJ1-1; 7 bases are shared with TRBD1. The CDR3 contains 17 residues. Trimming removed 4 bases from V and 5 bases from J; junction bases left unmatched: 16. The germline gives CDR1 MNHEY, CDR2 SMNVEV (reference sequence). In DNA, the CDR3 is TGTGCCAGCAGTTCTACTCGACAGGGAAAGGGGAGAACTGAAGCTTTCTTT. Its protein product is CASSSTRQGKGRTEAFF.

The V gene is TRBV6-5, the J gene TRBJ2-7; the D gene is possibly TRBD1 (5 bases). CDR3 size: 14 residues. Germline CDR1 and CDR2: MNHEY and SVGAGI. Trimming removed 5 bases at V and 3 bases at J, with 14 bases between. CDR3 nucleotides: TGTGCCAGCAGTGAACAGGAATCATACTACGAGCAGTACTTC. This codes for CASSEQESYYEQYF.

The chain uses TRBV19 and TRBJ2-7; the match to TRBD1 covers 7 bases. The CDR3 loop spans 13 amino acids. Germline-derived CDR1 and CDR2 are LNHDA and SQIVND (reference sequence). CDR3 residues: CASARDSSYEQYF. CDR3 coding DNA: TGTGCATCAGCCCGGGACAGCTCCTACGAGCAGTACTTC.

The CDR3 DNA follows: TGCGCCAGCAGCTTGGTGCTCGTCCCGGGACAGTCCCACGAGCAGTACTTC. Translating gives CASSLVLVPGQSHEQYF. The V gene is TRBV5-1, the J gene TRBJ2-7, with 7 bases lining up with TRBD1. The CDR3 sequence is 17 residues long. V shed 0 bases and J 5 bases; nucleotides not matched to a gene: 14. CDR1 SGHRS and CDR2 YFSETQ come from the germline V gene.